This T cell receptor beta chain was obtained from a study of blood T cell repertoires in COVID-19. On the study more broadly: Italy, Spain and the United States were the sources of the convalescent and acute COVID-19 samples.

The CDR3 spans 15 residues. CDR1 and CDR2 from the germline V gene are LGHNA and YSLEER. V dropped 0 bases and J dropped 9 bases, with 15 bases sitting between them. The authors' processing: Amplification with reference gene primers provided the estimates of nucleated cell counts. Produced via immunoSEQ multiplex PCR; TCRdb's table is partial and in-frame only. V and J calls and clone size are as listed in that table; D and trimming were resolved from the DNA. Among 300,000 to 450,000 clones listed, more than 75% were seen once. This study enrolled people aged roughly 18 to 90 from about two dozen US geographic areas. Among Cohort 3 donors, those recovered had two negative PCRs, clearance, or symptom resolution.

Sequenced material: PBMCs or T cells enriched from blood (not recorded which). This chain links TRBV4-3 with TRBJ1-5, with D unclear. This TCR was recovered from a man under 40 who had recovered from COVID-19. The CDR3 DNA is TGCGCCAGCAGCCAAGATCGGGAGGGATTTGGGCCCCAGCATTTT. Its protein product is CASSQDREGFGPQHF.